The next 26 T cell receptor beta chains were all read from a single sample in a study of blood T cell repertoires in COVID-19. The assay was immunoSEQ multiplex PCR, and TCRdb's table has in-frame clones only and misses some. The profile shows 90,000 to 120,000 clones, around 88% of them singletons. The specimen sequenced was peripheral blood. These receptors were taken from a man aged 45-65 years with active or convalescent COVID-19.

The gene calls are TRBV3-1 (or the pseudogene TRBV3-2) and TRBJ2-7; 7 nucleotides align to TRBD2. V was pared by 0 bases and J by 2 bases, with 4 bases of the junction left unmatched. The CDR3 spans 15 residues. From germline, CDR1 is LGHDT and CDR2 YNNKEL (reference sequence). CDR3 region: CASSQELASPYEQYF. Written as DNA, the CDR3 is TGTGCCAGCAGCCAAGAACTAGCGAGTCCCTACGAGCAGTACTTC.

The chain combines TRBV28 with TRBJ1-1, with TRBD1 identical over 7 bases. Germline CDR1 MDHEN, CDR2 SYDVKM. The CDR3 loop spans 13 amino acids. Germline trimming cut 3 bases from V and 9 bases from J; bases unmatched to any gene: 7. Written as DNA, the CDR3 is TGTGCCAGCAGTTTGTCAGGGACAGACAAAGCTTTCTTT. Translated, it gives CASSLSGTDKAFF.

This rearrangement joins TRBV6-6 to TRBJ2-3, with 7 positions matching TRBD2. The V gene's germline CDR1 is MNHNY and CDR2 SVGAGI (reference sequence). The CDR3 length is 14 residues. Trimming at V came to 6 bases and at J to 3 bases, leaving 6 bases not matched to a gene. This CDR3 is CASRNRDYTDTQYF. DNA of the CDR3: TGTGCCAGCAGAAATAGGGACTATACAGATACGCAGTATTTT.

The gene calls are TRBV21-1 and TRBJ1-5. TRBV21-1 is marked as a pseudogene. The CDR3 covers 12 residues. The CDR3 here is CASSKEPQPQHF. CDR3 bases: TGTGCCAGCAGCAAAGAGCCACAGCCCCAGCATTTT.

The V and J genes are TRBV5-4 and TRBJ1-1, with D perhaps TRBD1 (5 bases). Germline values: CDR1 SGHNT, CDR2 YYREEE (reference sequence). This CDR3 spans 15 amino acids. Trimming pared 1 base from V and 8 bases from J, leaving 18 bases between. CDR3 coding DNA: TGTGCCAGCAGCTTGAGTCGGGGGGACGGCAAGGAAGCTTTCTTT. This codes for CASSLSRGDGKEAFF.

The chain has TRBV11-2 and TRBJ2-7, with 10 bases aligning to TRBD1. The length of the CDR3 is 16 residues. Germline loops: CDR1 SGHAT, CDR2 FQNNGV. Trimming removed 3 bases from V and 0 bases from J; junction bases left unmatched: 5. The DNA of the CDR3 is TGTGCCAGCAGCTTGACGAGACAGGGGGCCTCCTACGAGCAGTACTTC. Its translation is CASSLTRQGASYEQYF.

V and J are TRBV6-6 and TRBJ2-1; no definite D call. The germline V gene encodes CDR1 MNHNY and CDR2 SVGAGI (reference sequence). The CDR3 has 14 amino acids. V dropped 10 bases and J dropped 0 bases, with 13 bases sitting between them. Here the CDR3 DNA reads TGTGCCACCGCGGTTCCTAGCTCCTACAATGAGCAGTTCTTC. Its protein is CATAVPSSYNEQFF.

This chain connects TRBV12-3 or TRBV12-4 to TRBJ1-2, with D possibly TRBD1 on 5 matching bases. Deletions cut 1 base from V and 8 bases from J, with 11 bases between. The CDR3 has 13 amino acids. CDR3 sequence reads: CASSLEGMTGYTF. In nucleotides, the CDR3 is TGTGCCAGCAGTTTAGAGGGGATGACCGGCTACACCTTC.

The rearrangement uses TRBV5-5 and TRBJ1-2; a weak D match, TRBD1 (6 bases). V was clipped by 7 bases and J by 4 bases, with 14 bases between them. The V gene's germline CDR1 is SGHKS and CDR2 YYEKEE (reference sequence). The CDR3 has 13 amino acids. As DNA, the CDR3 is TGTGCCAGCCGCAGGGGTGAAATCTATGGCTACACCTTC. Its protein is CASRRGEIYGYTF.

This clone was recorded a few times. This chain links TRBV18 with TRBJ2-3; 9 nucleotides agree with TRBD2. Germline values: CDR1 KGHSH, CDR2 LQKENI. The CDR3 contains 17 residues. Germline trimming cut 3 bases from V and 6 bases from J; bases unmatched to any gene: 13. The CDR3 DNA reads TGTGCCAGCTCACCTACGGCGGGAGGGCCGAACGTGGATACGCAGTATTTT. Its protein is CASSPTAGGPNVDTQYF.

The count of this clone is one. The chain combines TRBV18 with TRBJ2-6, with D hard to call. CDR3 length: 18 amino acids. Trimming stripped 6 bases from V and 0 bases from J, with 18 bases between. CDR1 and CDR2 from the germline V gene are KGHSH and LQKENI. CDR3 residues: CASSPGYRSPSGANVLTF. CDR3 nucleotides: TGTGCCAGCTCTCCCGGATACAGATCCCCCTCTGGGGCCAACGTCCTGACTTTC.

The chain joins TRBV5-4 to TRBJ2-7, with D perhaps TRBD2 (6 bases). The CDR3 extends over 15 amino acids. The germline V gene encodes CDR1 SGHNT and CDR2 YYREEE (reference sequence). V was clipped by 0 bases and J by 3 bases, with 13 bases between them. The CDR3 region is CASSLGDSSIYEQYF. CDR3 DNA: TGTGCCAGCAGCTTGGGGGACTCTTCGATCTACGAGCAGTACTTC.

This chain uses TRBV5-1 with TRBJ2-1; 11 bases match TRBD2. Per the germline V gene, CDR1 is SGHRS and CDR2 is YFSETQ. The junction had 13 bases not matched to a gene; V was cut back by 0 bases and J by 8 bases. The CDR3 loop spans 18 amino acids. The chain's CDR3 is CASSLGPSGTSGADEQFF. The CDR3 DNA follows: TGCGCCAGCAGCTTGGGTCCCTCCGGGACTAGCGGCGCCGATGAGCAGTTCTTC.

The V gene is TRBV28, the J gene TRBJ2-5; TRBD1 matches 10 bases. This CDR3 is 16 amino acids long. CDR1 is MDHEN, CDR2 SYDVKM, per germline. V lost 2 bases and J lost 0; bases outside the gene matches: 3. CDR3 DNA: TGTGCCAGCAGTTTAGGGACAGGGGAGTACCAAGAGACCCAGTACTTC. It specifies CASSLGTGEYQETQYF.

This sequence joins TRBV3-1 (or the pseudogene TRBV3-2) and TRBJ2-2; 7 bases align to TRBD2. Germline V gene lookup returns CDR1 LGHDT and CDR2 YNNKEL (reference sequence). The CDR3 totals 15 residues. The V gene end was trimmed by 4 bases and the J gene end by 3 bases; junction bases not matched to a gene: 5. CDR3 protein: CASSPREVHTGELFF. The CDR3 DNA reads as TGTGCCAGCAGCCCCCGGGAGGTCCACACCGGGGAGCTGTTTTTT.

The CDR3 DNA sequence: TGTGCCAGCAGCTTAGAAACAATCACCGGGGAGCTGTTTTTT. As protein: CASSLETITGELFF. V usage is TRBV7-9 and J usage is TRBJ2-2; no reliable D call. CDR3 length: 14 residues. V lost 1 base, J lost 4 bases, and 7 bases lay in between. CDR1 and CDR2 from the germline V gene are SEHNR and FQNEAQ (reference sequence).

The rearrangement joins TRBV27 to TRBJ2-3; TRBD1 aligns across 8 bases. CDR3 length: 18 residues. Germline V lookup: CDR1 MNHEY, CDR2 SMNVEV (reference sequence). J was trimmed by 3 bases and V by 8 bases; bases with no gene match: 19. CDR3 sequence (DNA): TGTGCCAGCTACGCCAGGCCGCCGCACAGGGGGGTGACAGATACGCAGTATTTT. Its protein product is CASYARPPHRGVTDTQYF.

The J gene is TRBJ1-2, the V gene TRBV7-9, with no clear D. Between the trimmed V and J ends, which lost 5 bases and 2 bases, there was a span of 9 bases. Germline V gene data show CDR1 as SEHNR and CDR2 as FQNEAQ (reference sequence). The CDR3 sequence is 13 residues long. CDR3 in amino acids: CASSPRLNYGYTF. CDR3 DNA: TGTGCCAGCAGCCCCAGACTGAACTATGGCTACACCTTC.

The V gene is TRBV29-1, the J gene TRBJ1-4, with D unclear. The CDR3 sequence is 14 residues long. Trimming cost V 6 bases and J 4 bases, with 15 bases left between them. Germline CDR1 is SQVTM and CDR2 is ANQGSEA. CDR3 in DNA: TGCAGCGTAACCGGGTCGAGGGATAATGAAAAACTGTTTTTT. This codes for CSVTGSRDNEKLFF. The variable domain in full, completed from reference TRBV29-1 and TRBJ1-4, reads SAVISQKPSRDICQRGTSLTIQCQVDSQVTMMFWYRQQPGQSLTLIATANQGSEATYESGFVIDKFPISRPNLTFSTLTVSNMSPEDSSIYLCSVTGSRDNEKLFFGSGTQLSVL.

This clone was counted only a few times. This chain links TRBV6-5 with TRBJ1-2; tentative D call: TRBD1 (5 bases). CDR1 MNHEY and CDR2 SVGAGI come from the germline V gene. Trimming shortened V by 8 bases and J by 2 bases, and 6 bases separated the two germline ends. The CDR3 has 11 residues. The CDR3 coding sequence is TGTGCCAGCGGGGGGAACTATGGCTACACCTTC. It specifies CASGGNYGYTF.

The chain links TRBV20-1 to TRBJ2-5; D not certain. Germline-derived CDR1 and CDR2 are DFQATT and SNEGSKA (reference sequence). The CDR3 has 12 amino acids. The V end was cut by 3 bases, the J end by 3 bases, with 8 bases between. CDR3 nucleotide sequence: TGCAGTGCTAGTGGAACTGAAGAGACCCAGTACTTC. Amino acid sequence: CSASGTEETQYF.

The V gene is TRBV15, the J gene TRBJ1-3, with 7 bases fitting TRBD1. Looked up from germline, CDR1 is LNHNV and CDR2 is YYDKDF (reference sequence). This CDR3 contains 17 residues. V gave up 5 bases and J gave up 0 bases; unmatched junction bases: 10. CDR3 sequence (DNA): TGTGCCACCAGCTTGAACAGGGGAAAATTCTCTGGAAACACCATATATTTT. Translated, it gives CATSLNRGKFSGNTIYF.

This sequence joins TRBV6-6 and TRBJ1-1, with a weak D call TRBD1 (6 bases). Trimming shortened V by 6 bases and J by 1 base, and 9 bases separated the two germline ends. The CDR3 spans 13 residues. In germline, CDR1 is MNHNY, CDR2 SVGAGI (reference sequence). CDR3 sequence: CASRTGGNTEAFF. The DNA of the CDR3 is TGTGCCAGCAGGACAGGCGGGAACACTGAAGCTTTCTTT.

This chain uses TRBV5-5 with TRBJ2-7, with 11 nucleotides matching TRBD2. Germline V lookup: CDR1 SGHKS, CDR2 YYEKEE (reference sequence). The CDR3 contains 18 residues. V gave up 5 bases and J gave up 5 bases; unmatched junction bases: 18. CDR3 amino acids: CASRNRDRLLAGDHEQYF. The CDR3 DNA sequence: TGTGCCAGCAGAAACCGGGACAGACTACTAGCGGGAGACCACGAGCAGTACTTC.

V usage is TRBV2 and J usage is TRBJ2-1; 13 bases map to TRBD2. This CDR3 spans 19 amino acids. The V segment lost 5 bases and the J segment 10 bases; nucleotides outside the gene matches: 20. Per the germline V gene, CDR1 is SNHLY and CDR2 is FYNNEI. The CDR3: CASSNTRTGSGLAGSEQFF. CDR3 in DNA: TGTGCCAGCAGTAATACCAGGACAGGGTCGGGACTAGCGGGAAGCGAGCAGTTCTTC. Based on the CDR3 plus reference TRBV2 and TRBJ2-1, the full variable domain is EPEVTQTPSHQVTQMGQEVILRCVPISNHLYFYWYRQILGQKVEFLVSFYNNEISEKSEIFDDQFSVERPDGSNFTLKIRSTKLEDSAMYFCASSNTRTGSGLAGSEQFFGPGTRLTVL.

V gene TRBV13 combines with J gene TRBJ1-5, with a tentative D call TRBD1 (5 bases). Germline values: CDR1 PRHDT, CDR2 FYEKMQ (reference sequence). V lost 3 bases to trimming and J lost 1 base, with 13 bases between them. The CDR3 contains 16 residues. CDR3 nucleotides: TGTGCCAGCAGCTTTTCAGGGTCTGTCAGCAATCAGCCCCAGCATTTT. Translated: CASSFSGSVSNQPQHF.